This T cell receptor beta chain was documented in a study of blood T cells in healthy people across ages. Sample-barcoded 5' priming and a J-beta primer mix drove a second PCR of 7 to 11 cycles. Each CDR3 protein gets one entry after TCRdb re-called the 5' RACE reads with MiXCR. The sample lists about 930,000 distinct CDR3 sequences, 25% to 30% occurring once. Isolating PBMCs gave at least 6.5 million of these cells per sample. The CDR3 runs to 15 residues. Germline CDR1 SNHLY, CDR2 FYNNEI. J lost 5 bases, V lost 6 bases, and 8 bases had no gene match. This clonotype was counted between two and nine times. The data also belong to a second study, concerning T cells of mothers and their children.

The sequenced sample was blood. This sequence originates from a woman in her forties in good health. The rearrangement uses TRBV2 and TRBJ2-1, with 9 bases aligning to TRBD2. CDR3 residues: CASRVESGGNNEQFF. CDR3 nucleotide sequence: TGTGCCAGCAGGGTAGAAAGCGGGGGGAACAATGAGCAGTTCTTC.